This T cell receptor (beta chain) was recorded in a study of CD8 T cells in ankylosing spondylitis. Study outcomes and limitations: Past research had described some motif variants in reactive arthritis synovial fluid and blood. Characteristic, it appeared, of ankylosing spondylitis blood was a TCR beta motif of roughly eight highly homologous variants.

On this clonotype: The antigen is not known.

It was by quantitative 5'-RACE with molecular barcodes that TCR beta libraries were made. One entry per CDR3 protein results from TCRdb running MiXCR on the 5' RACE reads. The profile shows some 450,000 distinct CDR3 sequences, approximately 17% of them singletons. The CDR3 spans 14 residues. The germline gives CDR1 DFQATT, CDR2 SNEGSKA (reference sequence). The V end lost 6 bases, the J end lost 8 bases, and 17 bases lay between the germline ends. The sequenced sample consisted of blood, either unsorted or a sorted T cell fraction (not recorded which). The clonotype was recovered from a male donor with ankylosing spondylitis. This chain joins TRBV20-1 and TRBJ1-6; D perhaps matches TRBD1 (5 bases). This CDR3 is CSARRGGDYSPLHF. The CDR3 DNA follows: TGCAGTGCGAGGAGGGGAGGTGACTATTCACCCCTCCACTTT.